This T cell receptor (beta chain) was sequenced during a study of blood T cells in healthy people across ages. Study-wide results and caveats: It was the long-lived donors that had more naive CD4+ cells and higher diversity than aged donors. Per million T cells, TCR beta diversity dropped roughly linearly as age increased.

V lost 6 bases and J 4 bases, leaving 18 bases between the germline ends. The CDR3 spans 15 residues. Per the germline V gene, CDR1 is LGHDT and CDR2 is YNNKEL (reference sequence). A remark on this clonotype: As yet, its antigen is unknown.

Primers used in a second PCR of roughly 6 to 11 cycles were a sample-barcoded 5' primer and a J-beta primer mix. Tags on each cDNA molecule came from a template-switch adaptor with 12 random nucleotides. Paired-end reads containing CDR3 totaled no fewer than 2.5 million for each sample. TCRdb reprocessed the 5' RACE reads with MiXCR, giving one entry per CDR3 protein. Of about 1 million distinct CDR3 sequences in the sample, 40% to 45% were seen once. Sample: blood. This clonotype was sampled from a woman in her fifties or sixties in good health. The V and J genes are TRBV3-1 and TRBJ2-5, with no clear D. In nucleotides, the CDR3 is TGTGCCAGCAGGCAGGACCCTGGCGTTTCAGAGACCCAGTACTTC. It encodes CASRQDPGVSETQYF.